The rows below give T cell receptor beta chains drawn from one sample of a study of T cells in localized non-small cell lung cancer. TCRdb's table, derived via immunoSEQ multiplex PCR, lists solely in-frame clones and lacks some. Of 70,000 to 95,000 clones detected, roughly 93% appear once; the ten largest clones hold roughly 4%. The sample in question was PBMCs, obtained before any cancer treatment. The receptors were sampled from a woman aged 35-75 years with stage II squamous cell lung carcinoma. CDR3s include the opening cysteine and the closing phenylalanine or tryptophan. Each record gives: CDR3 length, J gene, clone size, D gene, V gene, CDR3 protein, CDR3 DNA. The D gene is left open where the match is weak. Only part of the rows carry a size: once, few, many, or a class if the clone is expanded.

>13|TRBJ2-1|.|TRBD1|TRBV28
CASSLQGADEQFF
TGTGCCAGCAGCCTACAGGGGGCCGATGAGCAGTTCTTC
>15|TRBJ1-2|.|.|TRBV2
CASTSEQGGNYGYTF
TGTGCCAGCACCTCGGAACAGGGAGGAAACTATGGCTACACCTTC
>14|TRBJ1-6|.|TRBD1|TRBV5-4
CASSPTGQNSPLHF
TGTGCCAGCAGCCCGACAGGGCAGAATTCACCCCTCCACTTT
>14|TRBJ2-1|.|TRBD2|TRBV6-1
CASSPLAGDSEQFF
TGTGCCAGCAGTCCACTAGCGGGAGACAGTGAGCAGTTCTTC
>16|TRBJ1-2|.|TRBD1|TRBV11-2
CASSISGDRAIYGYTF
TGTGCCAGCAGCATCAGTGGGGACAGGGCAATCTATGGCTACACCTTC
>12|TRBJ2-5|.|.|TRBV28
CASSSLSETQYF
TGTGCCAGCAGCTCTCTTTCTGAGACCCAGTACTTC
>15|TRBJ2-5|once|.|TRBV6-1
CASSDGILHGETQYF
TGTGCCAGCAGTGACGGGATTCTACACGGAGAGACCCAGTACTTC
>14|TRBJ2-1|once|TRBD1|TRBV27
CASSFSRDSRLQFF
TGTGCCAGCAGTTTCTCCCGGGACAGTCGGTTGCAGTTCTTC
>14|TRBJ1-1|.|.|TRBV5-1
CASSLQGMNTEAFF
TGCGCCAGCAGCTTGCAGGGTATGAACACTGAAGCTTTCTTT
>13|TRBJ2-5|once|TRBD1|TRBV10-2
CASSGQGRETQYF
TGCGCCAGCAGCGGACAGGGTCGAGAGACCCAGTACTTC
>16|TRBJ1-2|.|.|TRBV5-1
CASSLVGGGRDYGYTF
TGCGCCAGCAGCTTGGTTGGCGGCGGTAGGGATTATGGCTACACCTTC
>16|TRBJ1-4|.|.|TRBV13
CASSLKTGRTNEKLFF
TGTGCCAGCAGCTTAAAAACCGGCCGGACTAATGAAAAACTGTTTTTT
>13|TRBJ1-1|.|.|TRBV19
CASNEQGRTEAFF
TGTGCCAGTAATGAACAGGGACGCACTGAAGCTTTCTTT
>13|TRBJ1-1|.|.|TRBV6-1
CASSESGVPEAFF
TGTGCCAGCAGTGAATCGGGGGTTCCTGAAGCTTTCTTT
>16|TRBJ1-5|.|TRBD1|TRBV28
CASSLAGGPSNQPQHF
TGTGCCAGCAGTTTGGCAGGGGGACCGAGCAATCAGCCCCAGCATTTT
>15|TRBJ2-1|.|TRBD2|TRBV5-1
CASSLGLLAGGVGFF
TGCGCCAGCAGCTTGGGGTTGCTAGCGGGGGGAGTTGGGTTCTTC
>12|TRBJ1-2|.|.|TRBV6-6
CASSYGSDGYTF
TGTGCCAGCAGTTACGGATCCGATGGCTACACCTTC
>13|TRBJ1-2|.|.|TRBV5-4
CASSLDGIGGYTF
TGTGCCAGCAGCTTGGACGGGATCGGTGGCTACACCTTC
>14|TRBJ1-6|.|TRBD1|TRBV6-5
CASSYGTGNSPLHF
TGTGCCAGCAGTTACGGGACAGGGAATTCACCCCTCCACTTT
>14|TRBJ1-1|.|.|TRBV18
CASSSRTENTEAFF
TGTGCCAGCTCATCGAGGACGGAGAACACTGAAGCTTTCTTT
>13|TRBJ2-7|.|.|TRBV19
CASSMMNGYEQYF
TGTGCCAGTAGTATGATGAACGGCTACGAGCAGTACTTC
>14|TRBJ2-1|.|.|TRBV5-6
CASSLKSSYNEQFF
TGTGCCAGCAGCTTGAAAAGCTCCTACAATGAGCAGTTCTTC
>15|TRBJ1-2|.|.|TRBV15
CATSRDIGQFYGYTF
TGTGCCACCAGCAGAGATATAGGACAGTTCTATGGCTACACCTTC
>15|TRBJ2-1|.|.|TRBV19
CASSIGSIIMKEQFF
TGTGCCAGTAGTATCGGCAGTATCATAATGAAGGAGCAGTTCTTC
>17|TRBJ1-5|.|TRBD1|TRBV5-5
CASSLGRQGWGNQPQHF
TGTGCCAGCAGCTTAGGGCGACAGGGATGGGGCAATCAGCCCCAGCATTTT
>15|TRBJ1-5|.|TRBD1|TRBV28
CASSFRGQGLSPQHF
TGTGCCAGCAGTTTTCGCGGACAGGGTTTGAGTCCCCAGCATTTT
>15|TRBJ2-1|.|.|TRBV4-1
CASSQESGSYNEQFF
TGCGCCAGCAGCCAAGAATCGGGCTCCTACAATGAGCAGTTCTTC
>16|TRBJ2-2|.|TRBD2|TRBV6-5
CASSSRGGRGSGELFF
TGTGCCAGCAGTTCGCGGGGGGGCCGGGGCTCCGGGGAGCTGTTTTTT
>11|TRBJ1-2|.|.|TRBV4-2
CASSASRRYTF
TGTGCCAGCTCTGCGTCGAGAAGGTACACCTTC
>16|TRBJ2-6|.|.|TRBV7-8
CASSFVTSSGANVLTF
TGTGCCAGTTCCTTCGTAACGAGCTCTGGGGCCAACGTCCTGACTTTC
>17|TRBJ1-1|.|.|TRBV5-1
CASSLRIRAQMNTEAFF
TGCGCCAGCAGCTTGAGAATTCGGGCACAGATGAACACTGAAGCTTTCTTT
>15|TRBJ2-2|.|TRBD1|TRBV11-1
CASSLGQGYTGELFF
TGTGCCAGCAGCCTCGGACAGGGGTACACCGGGGAGCTGTTTTTT
>18|TRBJ2-6|.|TRBD1|TRBV9
CASSDDGTVNSGANVLTF
TGTGCCAGCAGCGACGATGGGACAGTCAACTCTGGGGCCAACGTCCTGACTTTC
>14|TRBJ1-1|.|.|TRBV6-6
CASSVDTLTLKAFF
TGTGCCAGCAGTGTCGACACATTAACACTGAAAGCTTTCTTT
>14|TRBJ2-7|.|.|TRBV7-9
CASEDSLSPYEQYF
TGTGCCAGCGAGGACAGCCTAAGCCCCTACGAGCAGTACTTC
>14|TRBJ2-1|.|.|TRBV5-6
CASSLLKLYNEQFF
TGTGCCAGCAGCCTTCTCAAGTTGTACAATGAGCAGTTCTTC
>16|TRBJ2-7|.|.|TRBV5-1
CASSLGTGMATYEQYF
TGCGCCAGCAGCTTGGGCACAGGGATGGCTACCTACGAGCAGTACTTC
>15|TRBJ2-1|.|TRBD1|TRBV5-1
CASSPWDRGHNEQFF
TGCGCCAGCAGCCCGTGGGACAGGGGGCACAATGAGCAGTTCTTC
>12|TRBJ1-2|.|.|TRBV6-1
CASTHSSYGYTF
TGTGCCAGCACCCATTCAAGCTATGGCTACACCTTC
>12|TRBJ1-1|.|TRBD1|TRBV30
CAWDRGGTEAFF
TGTGCCTGGGACAGGGGGGGGACTGAAGCTTTCTTT
>14|TRBJ1-2|.|.|TRBV14
CASSQEVWAEGYTF
TGTGCCAGCAGCCAAGAAGTGTGGGCGGAGGGCTACACCTTC
>17|TRBJ2-3|.|TRBD2|TRBV5-1
CASSFGLAGGSTDTQYF
TGCGCCAGCAGCTTCGGACTAGCGGGAGGGAGCACAGATACGCAGTATTTT
>14|TRBJ2-1|.|.|TRBV19
CASSDWRGYNEQFF
TGTGCCAGTAGCGATTGGAGGGGGTACAATGAGCAGTTCTTC
>13|TRBJ1-2|.|.|TRBV5-1
CASSLFREDGYTF
TGCGCCAGCAGCTTATTCAGGGAGGATGGCTACACCTTC
>13|TRBJ2-7|.|.|TRBV9
CASSVGPPYEQYF
TGTGCCAGCAGCGTCGGGCCTCCCTACGAGCAGTACTTC
>16|TRBJ2-5|.|TRBD2|TRBV2
CASSVSERGGQETQYF
TGTGCCAGCAGTGTTAGCGAGCGGGGGGGCCAAGAGACCCAGTACTTC
>13|TRBJ2-5|.|.|TRBV27
CASSLGQKETQYF
TGTGCCAGCAGTTTAGGACAGAAAGAGACCCAGTACTTC
>14|TRBJ1-4|.|TRBD1|TRBV6-5
CASSPGTENEKLFF
TGTGCCAGCAGTCCCGGGACAGAGAATGAAAAACTGTTTTTT
>16|TRBJ2-7|.|TRBD2|TRBV9
CASSVASGSPPYEQYF
TGTGCCAGCAGCGTTGCTAGCGGGAGCCCCCCCTACGAGCAGTACTTC
>17|TRBJ2-1|.|TRBD2|TRBV27
CASSKLPPGTTYNEQFF
TGTGCCAGCAGTAAACTCCCCCCGGGGACTACCTACAATGAGCAGTTCTTC
>14|TRBJ2-7|.|.|TRBV7-8
CASSLSQATYEQYF
TGTGCCAGCAGCTTAAGCCAGGCTACCTACGAGCAGTACTTC
>15|TRBJ1-5|.|.|TRBV6-1
CASSRQEFFNQPQHF
TGTGCCAGCAGCCGACAAGAGTTCTTTAATCAGCCCCAGCATTTT
>16|TRBJ2-5|.|TRBD2|TRBV7-8
CASSLGSGGPQETQYF
TGTGCCAGCAGCTTGGGATCGGGGGGGCCCCAAGAGACCCAGTACTTC